Shown below are 25 T cell receptor beta chains from a single sample sequenced in a study of OX40 agonist ivuxolimab in advanced cancers. The assay was immunoSEQ multiplex PCR, and TCRdb's table has in-frame clones only and misses some. The top ten clones hold 0.5% to 0.55% of a sample with approximately 89,000 clones, roughly nine tenths of them seen once. The input for sequencing was CD4+ or CD8+ T cells sorted from blood, taken in a trial of the OX40 agonist ivuxolimab. The source is an adult with an advanced solid tumor such as melanoma, head and neck, liver or kidney cancer.

The sample holds one count of this clone. This chain uses TRBV10-3 with TRBJ2-7; 8 positions match TRBD2. Germline V gives CDR1 ENHRY, CDR2 SYGVKD. The CDR3 is 14 amino acids. Trimming removed 5 bases from V and 3 bases from J; junction bases left unmatched: 6. CDR3 sequence: CAISPSLADYEQYF. The CDR3 DNA sequence: TGTGCCATCAGTCCATCACTAGCGGACTACGAGCAGTACTTC.

The chain couples TRBV9 to TRBJ2-1, with D unclear. V lost 0 bases and J lost 0, with 7 bases in between. CDR1 and CDR2 (germline): SGDLS, YYNGEE. This CDR3 is built from 15 residues. As DNA, the CDR3 is TGTGCCAGCAGCGTAGGGCAGACCTCCTACAATGAGCAGTTCTTC. Translated: CASSVGQTSYNEQFF.

The V gene is TRBV18, the J gene TRBJ1-5; the D is unclear. The length of the CDR3 is 14 residues. The V end was cut by 2 bases, the J end by 5 bases, with 10 bases between. Per the germline V gene, CDR1 is KGHSH and CDR2 is LQKENI. The CDR3 DNA follows: TGTGCCAGCTCACCAGACATGAGGGATCAGCCCCAGCATTTT. Translation: CASSPDMRDQPQHF.

This clone was seen only once. The missing conserved phenylalanine or tryptophan at the end of this CDR3 makes a read error likely. The V and J genes are TRBV6-1 and TRBJ1-6; 9 nucleotides line up with TRBD1. CDR1 and CDR2 (germline): MNHNS, SASEGT. CDR3 length equals 15 residues. The junction had 7 bases not matched to a gene; V was cut back by 7 bases and J by 6 bases. CDR3 DNA sequence: TGTGCCAGCACGGAGGACAGGGGCCTTAATTCACCCCTCCACCTT. Translated, it gives CASTEDRGLNSPLHL.

The chain links TRBV7-2 to TRBJ1-2; 9 bases match TRBD1. Germline values: CDR1 SGHTA, CDR2 FQGNSA. This CDR3 region has 15 residues. V shed 5 bases and J 2 bases; nucleotides not matched to a gene: 6. The CDR3 here is CASSGRGTGNYGYTF. CDR3 nucleotide sequence: TGTGCCAGCAGCGGAAGGGGGACAGGGAACTATGGCTACACCTTC.

This clone has just one count. The chain combines TRBV18 with TRBJ1-2; possible D gene TRBD1, 5 bases. With 3 bases removed from V and 2 bases from J, the gap between germline ends came to 10 bases. The CDR3 runs 14 residues. The germline CDR1 and CDR2 sequences are KGHSH and LQKENI. CDR3 sequence reads: CASSPQWGNYGYTF. The DNA for the CDR3 is TGTGCCAGCTCACCCCAGTGGGGGAACTATGGCTACACCTTC.

This chain uses TRBV28 with TRBJ1-6, with a weak D call TRBD1 (6 bases). This CDR3 has 16 residues. V gave up 3 bases and J gave up 7 bases, with 16 bases separating them. Germline CDR1 is MDHEN and CDR2 is SYDVKM. CDR3 loop: CASSFSGGRLNSPLHF. The DNA of the CDR3 is TGTGCCAGCAGTTTCTCCGGGGGGCGGCTAAATTCACCCCTCCACTTT. The whole variable domain, filled in from reference TRBV28 and TRBJ1-6, reads DVKVTQSSRYLVKRTGEKVFLECVQDMDHENMFWYRQDPGLGLRLIYFSYDVKMKEKGDIPEGYSVSREKKERFSLILESASTNQTSMYLCASSFSGGRLNSPLHFGNGTRLTVT.

This sequence joins TRBV5-5 and TRBJ2-3, with TRBD1 matching 7 bases. The junction had 15 bases not matched to a gene; V was cut back by 4 bases and J by 1 base. The CDR3 runs to 18 residues. Germline lookup yields CDR1 SGHKS and CDR2 YYEKEE (reference sequence). The CDR3 loop is CASSGRDSTSWGTDTQYF. CDR3 bases: TGTGCCAGCAGCGGCCGGGACAGCACCTCTTGGGGCACAGATACGCAGTATTTT.

Notes on this clone: The CDR3 ends on some other residue instead of the conserved phenylalanine or tryptophan, so this is likely a read error. The chain recombines TRBV5-5 with TRBJ1-6; unclear D gene. Germline V gives CDR1 SGHKS, CDR2 YYEKEE (reference sequence). The CDR3 is 14 amino acids. V was cut by 2 bases and J by 7 bases, with 10 bases left in between. The CDR3: CASSLLIGNSPLHL. CDR3 nucleotides: TGTGCCAGCAGCTTACTCATAGGCAATTCACCCCTCCACCTT.

The rearrangement joins TRBV18 to TRBJ1-1, with D possibly being TRBD1 (5 bases). V was clipped by 2 bases and J by 4 bases, with 17 bases between them. Germline CDR1 KGHSH, CDR2 LQKENI. The CDR3 consists of 16 residues. The CDR3 protein is CASSPVGGLWGTEAFF. CDR3 bases: TGTGCCAGCTCACCAGTTGGGGGTTTGTGGGGCACTGAAGCTTTCTTT.

The chain is built from TRBV9 and TRBJ2-6, with a weak D call TRBD1 (5 bases). Trimming cost V 4 bases and J 0 bases, with 14 bases left between them. Germline V gene data show CDR1 as SGDLS and CDR2 as YYNGEE. The CDR3 totals 17 residues. CDR3 amino acids: CASSPEPGISGANVLTF. The DNA of the CDR3 is TGTGCCAGCAGCCCCGAGCCAGGGATCTCTGGGGCCAACGTCCTGACTTTC.

The CDR3 region has the DNA TGTGCCAGCTCACGGTCCGGGGGCAACACAGATACGCAGTATTTT. Translated: CASSRSGGNTDTQYF. The V call is TRBV18, the J call TRBJ2-3; D assignment may be TRBD1 or TRBD2 (6 bases each). Deletions cut 4 bases from V and 2 bases from J, with 13 bases between. CDR1 and CDR2 from the germline V gene are KGHSH and LQKENI. The CDR3 consists of 15 residues.

The chain uses TRBV5-1 and TRBJ2-6; D not certain. With 7 bases removed from V and 0 bases from J, the gap between germline ends came to 14 bases. CDR1 and CDR2 (germline): SGHRS, YFSETQ. The CDR3 loop spans 16 amino acids. CDR3 sequence: CASGGAVNSGANVLTF. The CDR3 DNA sequence: TGCGCCAGCGGCGGTGCCGTAAACTCTGGGGCCAACGTCCTGACTTTC. Looking up the rest from reference TRBV5-1 and TRBJ2-6 gives the full variable domain: KAGVTQTPRYLIKTRGQQVTLSCSPISGHRSVSWYQQTPGQGLQFLFEYFSETQRNKGNFPGRFSGRQFSNSRSEMNVSTLELGDSALYLCASGGAVNSGANVLTFGAGSRLTVL.

The chain recombines TRBV6-1 with TRBJ1-1; D is ambiguous. The CDR3 runs 16 residues. V was cut by 0 bases and J by 1 base, with 12 bases left in between. CDR1 and CDR2 (germline): MNHNS, SASEGT. In nucleotides, the CDR3 is TGTGCCAGCAGTGAAGCGGCCCGGCGGAGGAACACTGAAGCTTTCTTT. Translating gives CASSEAARRRNTEAFF.

This chain links TRBV19 with TRBJ2-6; D not resolved. CDR1 and CDR2 (germline): LNHDA, SQIVND (reference sequence). The CDR3 consists of 15 residues. The V and J ends lost 5 bases and 0 bases respectively, with 8 bases between them. The DNA of the CDR3 is TGTGCCAGTAGTCCGCGACACTCTGGGGCCAACGTCCTGACTTTC. It specifies CASSPRHSGANVLTF. Based on the CDR3 plus reference TRBV19 and TRBJ2-6, the full variable domain is DGGITQSPKYLFRKEGQNVTLSCEQNLNHDAMYWYRQDPGQGLRLIYYSQIVNDFQKGDIAEGYSVSREKKESFPLTVTSAQKNPTAFYLCASSPRHSGANVLTFGAGSRLTVL.

The chain employs TRBV28 and TRBJ1-1; D is perhaps TRBD1 (6 bases). Between the trimmed V and J ends, which lost 4 bases and 7 bases, there was a span of 16 bases. The CDR3 length is 14 residues. Germline V gives CDR1 MDHEN, CDR2 SYDVKM. The CDR3 is CASSSLSETGEAFF. CDR3 DNA: TGTGCCAGCAGTTCCCTCTCTGAGACAGGTGAAGCTTTCTTT. Together with reference TRBV28 and TRBJ1-1, the CDR3 gives the full variable domain: DVKVTQSSRYLVKRTGEKVFLECVQDMDHENMFWYRQDPGLGLRLIYFSYDVKMKEKGDIPEGYSVSREKKERFSLILESASTNQTSMYLCASSSLSETGEAFFGQGTRLTVV.

The chain joins TRBV7-8 to TRBJ1-1; perhaps TRBD1 as D (6 bases). Germline V gene sequence: CDR1 SGHVS, CDR2 FQNEAQ. This CDR3 spans 13 amino acids. The V end was cut by 5 bases, the J end by 5 bases, with 12 bases between. CDR3 in amino acids: CASSETRGTEAFF. CDR3 bases: TGTGCCAGCAGCGAAACCAGGGGAACTGAAGCTTTCTTT.

The chain carries TRBV4-2 and TRBJ1-1; unclear D gene. Looked up from germline, CDR1 is LGHNA and CDR2 is YNFKEQ. This CDR3 is 14 amino acids long. V was cut by 0 bases and J by 1 base, with 6 bases left in between. CDR3 sequence reads: CASSQDQRNTEAFF. The CDR3 nucleotides are TGTGCCAGCAGCCAAGATCAGAGGAACACTGAAGCTTTCTTT.

The V and J genes are TRBV18 and TRBJ2-2; possible D gene TRBD1, 7 bases. The germline V and J ends were trimmed by 3 bases and 3 bases, with 11 bases remaining between them. Germline CDR1 and CDR2: KGHSH and LQKENI. This CDR3 comprises 15 residues. The CDR3 loop reads CASSPEGADTGELFF. CDR3 nucleotide sequence: TGTGCCAGCTCACCGGAGGGGGCGGACACCGGGGAGCTGTTTTTT.

In regard to this clone: In this CDR3 the conserved last residue, phenylalanine or tryptophan, is missing, so a read error is likely. The rearrangement links TRBV5-6 to TRBJ1-6; D remains ambiguous. V lost 4 bases and J 7 bases, leaving 15 bases between the germline ends. Germline CDR1 and CDR2: SGHDT and YYEEEE. The CDR3 is 15 residues long. CDR3 sequence: CASSSTFGANSPLHL. CDR3 bases: TGTGCCAGCAGCAGTACTTTTGGTGCCAATTCACCCCTCCACCTT.

The CDR3 DNA reads as TGCGCCAGCAGCTCCGACAGCATCTTTGACGAGCAGTACTTC. Amino acid sequence: CASSSDSIFDEQYF. This chain joins TRBV5-1 and TRBJ2-7, with D possibly being TRBD1 (5 bases). Germline V CDR1 and CDR2: SGHRS, YFSETQ. The CDR3 runs to 14 residues. The ends were cut back, 3 bases at V and 5 bases at J, with 15 bases in the middle.

The rearrangement joins TRBV27 to TRBJ1-2; 10 nucleotides match TRBD1. CDR1 is MNHEY and CDR2 is SMNVEV in the germline V gene (reference sequence). V gave up 4 bases and J gave up 5 bases; unmatched junction bases: 4. The CDR3 has 14 residues. The CDR3 sequence is CASSYRDRGYGYTF. For the CDR3, the DNA is TGTGCCAGCAGTTACCGGGACAGGGGATATGGCTACACCTTC.

With regard to this clone: No conserved phenylalanine or tryptophan ends this CDR3, so it is likely a read error. The rearrangement links TRBV4-1 to TRBJ1-6; 9 bases align to TRBD1. Per the germline V gene, CDR1 is MGHRA and CDR2 is YSYEKL. CDR3 length equals 14 residues. J was trimmed by 10 bases and V by 1 base; bases with no gene match: 2. DNA for the CDR3: TGCGCCAGCAGCCAAGCGGACAGGGGCTCACCCCTCCACCTT. Its translation: CASSQADRGSPLHL.

V and J are TRBV6-1 and TRBJ2-3; possibly TRBD1 for D (6 bases). From germline, CDR1 is MNHNS and CDR2 SASEGT. CDR3 length equals 14 residues. The V end was cut by 7 bases, the J end by 0 bases, with 11 bases between. CDR3 sequence reads: CASKNRESTDTQYF. CDR3 sequence (DNA): TGTGCCAGCAAAAACAGGGAGAGCACAGATACGCAGTATTTT.

This chain joins TRBV5-1 and TRBJ2-1; 9 positions match TRBD1. The CDR3 consists of 16 residues. The J segment lost 1 base and the V segment lost 0 bases, leaving 2 bases of the junction unmatched. Germline V CDR1 and CDR2: SGHRS, YFSETQ. The CDR3 bases are TGCGCCAGCAGCTTGGCGACAGGGGGGTCCTACAATGAGCAGTTCTTC. It codes for CASSLATGGSYNEQFF.